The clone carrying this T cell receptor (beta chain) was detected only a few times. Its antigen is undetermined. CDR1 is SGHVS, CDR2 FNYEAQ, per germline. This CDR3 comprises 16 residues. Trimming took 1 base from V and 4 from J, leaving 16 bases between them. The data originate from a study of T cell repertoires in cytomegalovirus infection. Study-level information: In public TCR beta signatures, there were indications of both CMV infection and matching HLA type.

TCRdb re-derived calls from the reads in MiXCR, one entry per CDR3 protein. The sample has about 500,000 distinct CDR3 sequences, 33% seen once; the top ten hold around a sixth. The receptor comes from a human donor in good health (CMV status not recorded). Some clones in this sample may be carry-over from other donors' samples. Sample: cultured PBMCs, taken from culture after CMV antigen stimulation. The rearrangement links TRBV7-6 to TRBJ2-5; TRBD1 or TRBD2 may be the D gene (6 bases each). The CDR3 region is CASSLGFGGWRETQYF. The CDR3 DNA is TGTGCCAGCAGCTTAGGGTTCGGGGGCTGGAGAGAGACCCAGTACTTC.